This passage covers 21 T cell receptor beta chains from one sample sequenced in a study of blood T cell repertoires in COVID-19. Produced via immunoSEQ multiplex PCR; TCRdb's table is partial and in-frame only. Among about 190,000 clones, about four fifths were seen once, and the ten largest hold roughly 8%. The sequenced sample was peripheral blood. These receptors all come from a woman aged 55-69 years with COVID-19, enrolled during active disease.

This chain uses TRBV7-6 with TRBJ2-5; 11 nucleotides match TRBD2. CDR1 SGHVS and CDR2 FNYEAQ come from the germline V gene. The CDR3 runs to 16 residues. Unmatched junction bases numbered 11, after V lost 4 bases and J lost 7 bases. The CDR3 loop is CASSSSTSGVFGTQYF. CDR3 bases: TGTGCCAGCAGCTCCTCGACTAGCGGGGTGTTTGGGACCCAGTACTTC. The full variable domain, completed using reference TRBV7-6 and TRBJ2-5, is GAGVSQSPRYKVTKRGQDVALRCDPISGHVSLYWYRQALGQGPEFLTYFNYEAQQDKSGLPNDRFSAERPEGSISTLTIQRTEQRDSAMYRCASSSSTSGVFGTQYFGPGTRLLVL.

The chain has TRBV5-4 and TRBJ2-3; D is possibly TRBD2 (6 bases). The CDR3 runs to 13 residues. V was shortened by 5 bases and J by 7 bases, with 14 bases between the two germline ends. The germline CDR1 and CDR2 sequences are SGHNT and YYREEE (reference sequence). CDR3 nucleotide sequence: TGTGCCAGCAGTCTGGGGGGTGGAAATACGCAGTATTTT. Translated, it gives CASSLGGGNTQYF.

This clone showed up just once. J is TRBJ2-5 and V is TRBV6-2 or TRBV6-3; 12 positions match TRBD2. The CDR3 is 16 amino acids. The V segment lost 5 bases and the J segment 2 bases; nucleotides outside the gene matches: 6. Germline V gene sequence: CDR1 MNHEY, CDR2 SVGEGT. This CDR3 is CASSPTSGRIQETQYF. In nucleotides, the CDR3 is TGTGCCAGCAGTCCGACTAGCGGGAGAATTCAAGAGACCCAGTACTTC.

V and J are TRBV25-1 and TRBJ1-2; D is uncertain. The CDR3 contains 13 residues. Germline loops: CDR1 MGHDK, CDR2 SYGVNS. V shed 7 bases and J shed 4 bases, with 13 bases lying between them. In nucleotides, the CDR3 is TGTGCCAGCAATGAGGGCCGGGGCTATGGCTACACCTTC. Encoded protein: CASNEGRGYGYTF.

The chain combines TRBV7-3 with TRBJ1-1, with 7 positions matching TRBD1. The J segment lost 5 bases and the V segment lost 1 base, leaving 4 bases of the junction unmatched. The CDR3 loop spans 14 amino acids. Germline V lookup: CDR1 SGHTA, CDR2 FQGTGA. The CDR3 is CASSLRAGGTEAFF. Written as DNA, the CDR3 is TGTGCCAGCAGCTTAAGGGCAGGGGGAACTGAAGCTTTCTTT.

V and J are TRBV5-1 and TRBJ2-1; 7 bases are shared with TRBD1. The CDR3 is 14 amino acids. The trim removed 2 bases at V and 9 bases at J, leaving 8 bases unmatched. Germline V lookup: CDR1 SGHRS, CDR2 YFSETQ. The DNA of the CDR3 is TGCGCCAGCAGCTTAGACAGGGTATTTAGTGAGCAGTTCTTC. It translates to CASSLDRVFSEQFF.

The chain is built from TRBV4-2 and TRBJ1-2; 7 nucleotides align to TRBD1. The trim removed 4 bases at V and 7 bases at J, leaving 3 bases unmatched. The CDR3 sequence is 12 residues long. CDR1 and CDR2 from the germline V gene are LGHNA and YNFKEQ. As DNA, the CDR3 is TGTGCCAGCAGCCCTCGGACAGGTGGCTACACCTTC. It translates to CASSPRTGGYTF.

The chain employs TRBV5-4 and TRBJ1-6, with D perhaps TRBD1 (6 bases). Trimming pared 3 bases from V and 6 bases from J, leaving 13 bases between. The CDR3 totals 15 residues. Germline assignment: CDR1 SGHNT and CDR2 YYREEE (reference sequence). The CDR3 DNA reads TGTGCCAGCAGCTCGGTCAGGGGTCGTAATTCACCCCTCCACTTT. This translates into CASSSVRGRNSPLHF.

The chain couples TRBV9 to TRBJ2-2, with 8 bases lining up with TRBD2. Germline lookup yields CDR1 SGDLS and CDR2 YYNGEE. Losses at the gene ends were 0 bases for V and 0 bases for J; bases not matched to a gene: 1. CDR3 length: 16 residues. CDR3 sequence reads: CASSVGGGSNTGELFF. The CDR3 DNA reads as TGTGCCAGCAGCGTAGGCGGGGGGTCGAACACCGGGGAGCTGTTTTTT.

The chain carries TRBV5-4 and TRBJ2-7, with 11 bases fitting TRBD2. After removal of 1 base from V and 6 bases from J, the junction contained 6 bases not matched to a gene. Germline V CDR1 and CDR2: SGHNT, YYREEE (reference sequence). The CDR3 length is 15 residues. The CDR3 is CASSLFTSGSVEQYF. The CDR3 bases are TGTGCCAGCAGCTTGTTCACTAGCGGGAGTGTCGAGCAGTACTTC.

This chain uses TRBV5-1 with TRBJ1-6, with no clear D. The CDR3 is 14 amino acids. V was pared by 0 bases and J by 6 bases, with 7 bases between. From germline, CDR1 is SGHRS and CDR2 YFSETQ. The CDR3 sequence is CASSLERRNSPLHF. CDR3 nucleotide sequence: TGCGCCAGCAGCTTGGAGCGCCGTAATTCACCCCTCCACTTT.

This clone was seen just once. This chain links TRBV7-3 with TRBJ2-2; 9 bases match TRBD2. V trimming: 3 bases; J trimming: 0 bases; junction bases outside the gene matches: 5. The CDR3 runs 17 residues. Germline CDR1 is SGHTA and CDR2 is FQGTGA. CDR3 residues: CASSLLSGGANTGELFF. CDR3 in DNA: TGTGCCAGCAGCTTGCTTAGCGGGGGCGCGAACACCGGGGAGCTGTTTTTT.

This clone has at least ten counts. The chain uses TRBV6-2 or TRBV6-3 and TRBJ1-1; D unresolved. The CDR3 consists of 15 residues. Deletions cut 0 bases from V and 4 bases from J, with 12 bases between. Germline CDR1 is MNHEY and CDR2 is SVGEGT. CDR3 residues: CASSYSASRGTEAFF. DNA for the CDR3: TGTGCCAGCAGTTACTCGGCCTCCCGGGGCACTGAAGCTTTCTTT.

This chain's CDR3 is CASSDGGAMAFF. For the CDR3, the DNA is TGTGCCAGCAGTGACGGTGGGGCCATGGCTTTCTTT. V is TRBV6-1 and J is TRBJ1-1; perhaps TRBD1 as D (5 bases). V was pared by 3 bases and J by 11 bases, with 13 bases between. Germline V gene lookup returns CDR1 MNHNS and CDR2 SASEGT. The CDR3 contains 12 residues.

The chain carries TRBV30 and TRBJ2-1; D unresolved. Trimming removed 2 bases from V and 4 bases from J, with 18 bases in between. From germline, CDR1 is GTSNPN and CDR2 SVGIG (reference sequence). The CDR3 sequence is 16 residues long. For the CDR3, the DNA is TGTGCCTGGAGTTCCAACCGCGGCCTAAAATACAATGAGCAGTTCTTC. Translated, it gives CAWSSNRGLKYNEQFF.

This chain's CDR3 is CASSQDFWGAGNTIYF. The CDR3 bases are TGCGCCAGCAGCCAAGATTTCTGGGGGGCTGGAAACACCATATATTTT. The chain employs TRBV4-1 and TRBJ1-3; tentatively, D is TRBD1 (5 bases). This CDR3 comprises 16 residues. V was pared by 0 bases and J by 2 bases, with 11 bases between. Germline V gives CDR1 MGHRA, CDR2 YSYEKL.

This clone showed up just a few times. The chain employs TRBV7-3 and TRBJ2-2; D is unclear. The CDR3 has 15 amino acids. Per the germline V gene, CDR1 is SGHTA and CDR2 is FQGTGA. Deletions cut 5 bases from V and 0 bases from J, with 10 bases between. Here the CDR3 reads CASSPAGANTGELFF. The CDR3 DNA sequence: TGTGCCAGCAGCCCGGCTGGAGCGAACACCGGGGAGCTGTTTTTT.

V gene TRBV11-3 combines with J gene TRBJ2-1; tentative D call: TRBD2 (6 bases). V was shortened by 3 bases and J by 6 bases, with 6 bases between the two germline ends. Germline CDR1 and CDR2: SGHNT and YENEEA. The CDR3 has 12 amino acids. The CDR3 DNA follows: TGTGCCAGCAGCTTCGGGGGCAATGAGCAGTTCTTC. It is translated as CASSFGGNEQFF.

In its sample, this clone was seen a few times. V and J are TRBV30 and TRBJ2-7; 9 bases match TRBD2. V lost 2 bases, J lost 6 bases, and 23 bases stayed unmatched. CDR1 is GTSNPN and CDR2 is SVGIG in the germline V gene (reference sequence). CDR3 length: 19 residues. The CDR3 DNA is TGTGCCTGGAGTCCAAGGAATTTGGGTGAAGCTAGCGGGACGGGCGAGCAGTACTTC. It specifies CAWSPRNLGEASGTGEQYF.

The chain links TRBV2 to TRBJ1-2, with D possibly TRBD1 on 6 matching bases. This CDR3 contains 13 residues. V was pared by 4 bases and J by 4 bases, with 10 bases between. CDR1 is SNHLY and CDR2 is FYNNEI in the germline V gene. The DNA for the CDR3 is TGTGCCAGCAGTGGGACAGCGTCCTATGGCTACACCTTC. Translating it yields CASSGTASYGYTF. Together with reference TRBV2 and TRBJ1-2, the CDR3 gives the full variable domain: EPEVTQTPSHQVTQMGQEVILRCVPISNHLYFYWYRQILGQKVEFLVSFYNNEISEKSEIFDDQFSVERPDGSNFTLKIRSTKLEDSAMYFCASSGTASYGYTFGSGTRLTVV.

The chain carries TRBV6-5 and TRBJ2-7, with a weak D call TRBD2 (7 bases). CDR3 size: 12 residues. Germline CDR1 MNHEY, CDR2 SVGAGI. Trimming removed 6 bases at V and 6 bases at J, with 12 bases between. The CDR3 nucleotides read TGTGCCAGCAGCCGACGGGGGGCCGAGCAGTACGTC. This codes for CASSRRGAEQYV.